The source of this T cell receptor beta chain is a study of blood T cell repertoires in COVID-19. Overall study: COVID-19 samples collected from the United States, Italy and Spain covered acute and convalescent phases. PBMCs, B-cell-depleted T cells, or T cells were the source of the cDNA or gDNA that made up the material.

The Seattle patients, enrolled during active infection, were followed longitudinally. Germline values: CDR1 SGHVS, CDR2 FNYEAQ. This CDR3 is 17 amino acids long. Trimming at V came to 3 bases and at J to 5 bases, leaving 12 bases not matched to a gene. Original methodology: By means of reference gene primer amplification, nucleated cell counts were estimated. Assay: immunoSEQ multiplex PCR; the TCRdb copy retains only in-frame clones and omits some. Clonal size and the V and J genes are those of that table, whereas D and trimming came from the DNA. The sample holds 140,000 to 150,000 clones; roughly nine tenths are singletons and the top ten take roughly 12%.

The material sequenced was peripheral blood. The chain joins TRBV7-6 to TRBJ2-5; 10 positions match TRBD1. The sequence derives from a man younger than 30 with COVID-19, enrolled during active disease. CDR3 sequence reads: CASSFNRDRGEKETQYF. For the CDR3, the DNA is TGTGCCAGCAGCTTCAACCGGGACAGGGGAGAGAAGGAGACCCAGTACTTC.